This T cell receptor beta chain comes out of a study of Tregs in tolerant kidney transplant recipients. Study overall: Related graft donors supplied nonmyeloablative bone marrow transplants, and mixed chimerism was transient. Study-level results: For some patients, primers changed over time, blocking nucleotide-level comparison.

Germline CDR1 DFQATT, CDR2 SNEGSKA (reference sequence). The CDR3 length is 13 residues. Regarding this clone: What it binds is not known. The DNA ends 3 residues before the CDR3 does, and the rest of the CDR3 is filled in from the germline J gene.

Profiling relied on immunoSEQ multiplex PCR, and the TCRdb table lists in-frame clones only, not all of them. The sample table includes approximately 49,000 clones. The sequencing used CD4+ T cells from blood, collected before the transplant. The chain combines TRBV20-1 with TRBJ1-2, with 9 positions matching TRBD1. This receptor was taken from a human donor who received a combined kidney and bone marrow transplant. This CDR3 reads CSATLQGAEGYTF. CDR3 bases read: TGCAGTGCTACCTTACAGGGGGCAGAGGGC.